Here is one TCR beta chain with its context. This sample stems from a study of OX40 agonist ivuxolimab in advanced cancers. Study information: Treatment of patients was with ivuxolimab, an agonistic anti-OX40 (CD134) antibody. Two cutaneous melanoma patients and one hepatocellular carcinoma patient, three in all, had partial responses.

Sequencing used immunoSEQ multiplex PCR; TCRdb keeps in-frame clones, though not all of them. The sample shows over 55,000 clones, 65% to 90% of them seen only once. This CDR3 has 16 amino acids. CDR1 and CDR2 (germline): SGHRS, YFSETQ. V gave up 0 bases and J gave up 0 bases, with 10 bases separating them. V and J are TRBV5-1 and TRBJ2-1; D perhaps matches TRBD2 (6 bases). The sample was CD4+ or CD8+ T cells sorted from blood, taken in a trial of the OX40 agonist ivuxolimab. The TCR comes from an adult with an advanced solid tumor such as melanoma, head and neck, liver or kidney cancer. This CDR3 is CASSLAGARSYNEQFF. In DNA, the CDR3 is TGCGCCAGCAGCTTGGCGGGAGCCCGCTCCTACAATGAGCAGTTCTTC.